This T cell receptor beta chain emerged from a study of CD8+ T cells in alopecia areata. General study results and limits: Scalp clonality and expanded CD8+ clones among the top 100 were significantly decreased by tofacitinib. Scalp and blood retained many expanded lesional clones during tofacitinib.

As for treatment: oral pan-JAK inhibitor, 5-10 mg twice daily. Punch biopsies of lesional scalp, plus peripheral blood, were taken from alopecia areata patients. This clone was detected a few times. The antigen is unknown. The length of the CDR3 is 13 residues. J was trimmed by 8 bases and V by 6 bases; bases with no gene match: 8. Germline assignment: CDR1 SQVTM and CDR2 ANQGSEA. Extraction and reverse transcription of RNA yielded cDNA as the sequencing template. Libraries were prepared by immunoSEQ multiplex PCR; TCRdb keeps only in-frame clonotypes and omits some of them. The repertoire has 180,000 or so clones, 58% of them found once; the top ten carry 4.5% to 6%.

The receptor comes from a human donor with alopecia areata. V and J are TRBV29-1 and TRBJ1-4, with 8 bases matching TRBD1. Sample: CD4+ T cells sorted from blood, taken at week 24, from a patient treated with tofacitinib. The CDR3 is CSVDDRGGEKLFF. In DNA form, the CDR3 reads TGCAGCGTGGATGACAGGGGAGGCGAAAAACTGTTTTTT.